This T cell receptor (beta chain) was retrieved from a study of shared T cell receptors in the human thymus. J lost 0 bases, V lost 4 bases, and 7 bases had no gene match. Germline values: CDR1 SGHAT, CDR2 FQNNGV. The CDR3 consists of 16 residues. The sample holds one count of this clone. The method was immunoSEQ multiplex PCR; TCRdb's version includes in-frame clones alone and lacks a portion of them. There are hundreds of thousands of clones in the sample; roughly 88% occur only once, and about 0.01% lies in the top ten. The same data also went into a second study, on human thymus T cells. Turning to that study: Infants, healthy and Finnish, who were having corrective surgery for congenital heart defects served as donors. Thymus specimens were resections from corrective heart surgery. Related research described strongly overlapping thymic repertoires in unrelated people.

The genes are TRBV11-2 and TRBJ2-7; 9 bases fit TRBD2. The sequence was collected from a boy under two years old with a congenital heart defect. Sample: thymocytes. The CDR3 region is CASSSIAGASSYEQYF. The CDR3 DNA sequence: TGTGCCAGCAGCTCTATAGCGGGGGCAAGCTCCTACGAGCAGTACTTC.